The sequence of this T cell receptor (beta chain) was determined in a study of cytomegalovirus exposure and HLA in healthy donors (dated by TCRdb to between 2016 and 2019). Describing the broader study: An earlier analysis of under 600 of the donors reported more than 250 Gb of sequence data and around 120 million unique TCR beta sequences from 150 million to 200 million T cells. An earlier analysis of fewer than 750 of the donors used high-throughput TCR beta sequencing to judge whether each TCR beta V gene segment behaved as functional or pseudogenic. Typing coverage differed by locus: A, B, C, DRB1 and DQB1 were typed in roughly 620-640 donors, DQA1 in approximately 520, DPA1 in 600 to 610, and DPB1 in 450 to 480. HLA typing covered class I and class II loci at four-digit resolution. A later analysis re-examined previously published TCR beta repertoires from 600 to 700 donors and added high-resolution HLA genotyping to investigate patterns of TCR occurrence. In a later genetic analysis, genome-wide SNP genotypes for about three fifths of the roughly 670 donors were used, and that subset was treated as a discovery cohort. Every discovery cohort repertoire had been produced on one sequencing platform. Donor age, sex, ethnicity and CMV serostatus were collected together with the repertoire data. High-throughput TCR immunosequencing, statistical association of individual TCRs with disease status, and machine learning were combined to predict cytomegalovirus infection status. On average, over 200,000 unique TCR beta nucleotide sequences were sequenced per donor among several hundred genotyped donors of the cohort, with 15% to 20% of those sequences being non-productive. An early release covering some 640 HLA-typed donors comprised approximately 290 gigabases of sequencing data and tens of millions of unique TCR sequences. The later analysis used no new phenotypic data to find candidate immune exposures, relying instead on TCR beta sequences and their occurrence across donors. Several DR-DQ haplotypes were handled as single units for association and clustering because linkage in the cohort was strong. A separate validation cohort of roughly 130 different subjects was used in addition to the roughly 700-subject first cohort. Of the approximately 370 genotyped donors, 75% to 85% were placed in the genetic ancestry cluster associated with self-reported Caucasian donors. The T cell repertoires of 666 subjects were profiled by immunosequencing and related to cytomegalovirus serostatus. The study aimed to test whether cataloging public T cell receptors could reveal signatures of past pathogen exposure.

Here is what the overall study found, with its caveats: A later analysis found that TCR association rates varied across HLA loci, with DRB1 alleles showing the most associated TCRs and HLA-C alleles the fewest. Because counts were too low, around 17 rarely observed V segments, including chromosome 9 orphons, were left out of the earlier analysis of a few hundred of the donors. Some IMGT-functional V segments, including TRBV6-2 and TRBV6-3, could not be told apart with the 87-base-pair reads, so those segments were excluded. A cluster of highly shared sequence variants was judged likely to be a technical artifact of the sequencing pipeline. Because HLA typing was missing for some donors at each locus, association tests included only the typed subset. In an earlier analysis of 450 to 750 of the donors, most TCR beta V segments appeared in productive rearrangements about 87% or about 30% of the time, broadly matching IMGT annotations. Immune exposure information for the cohort was limited to CMV serostatus. Several of the top co-occurrence clusters appeared to be linked to parvovirus B19, influenza, CMV and Epstein-Barr virus, according to a later analysis. At a false discovery rate of 0.05, a later analysis linked around 15,000 TCR beta sequences to specific HLA alleles. In a later analysis, HLA-associated TCR beta chains were found to be more clonally expanded and to have lower generation probabilities than equally common non-associated chains. The study listed approximately 150 TCR beta chains as associated with cytomegalovirus. A later analysis found that most CMV-associated TCR beta chains appeared HLA-restricted, with HLA associations seemingly driven largely by CMV exposure. According to a later genetic analysis, donors in an Asian-associated ancestry cluster had fewer N-insertions in productive TCRs than the approximately 710-donor mean. A few of the identified cytomegalovirus-associated TCR beta chains were confirmed in vitro to be specific for cytomegalovirus antigens. This cohort had only TCR beta chains sequenced, and the lack of alpha or paired-chain data limited which features could be detected. Strong co-occurrence of HLA alleles, especially DR and DQ, made assigning TCR associations to individual alleles difficult. According to the authors, the approach could potentially be generalized to other disease states and immunological phenotypes. A further reported finding was that TCR beta sequences accurately predicted the HLA-A and HLA-B alleles for most subjects in the first cohort. The presence/absence analyses assumed that sequencing depth was roughly uniform across donors, and that assumption may not be true. Linkage disequilibrium might explain the correlated functional status among segregating V segments, but an unknown experimental factor could not be ruled out. Across donors, most TCR sequences were observed very rarely, whereas some public TCRs were present in many individuals. Cytomegalovirus status was reported to be diagnosed by the classifier with high specificity and sensitivity in both the original and validation cohorts. V-gene and J-gene trimming of TCR beta chains was associated with a missense DCLRE1C variant in a later genetic analysis, and the association was replicated in an independent cohort.

Trimmed from V: 4 bases; trimmed from J: 5 bases; junction bases lacking a gene match: 12. There are 19 amino acids in the CDR3, from cysteine to phenylalanine inclusive. This entry keeps only the CDR3 DNA: 57 bases, framed from base 1. Reading the germline V gene gives CDR1 SNHLY and CDR2 FYNNEI. Notes on this clone: Its antigen remains undetermined. No clone much larger than this one lies a single base away; base qualities are absent.

Library prep was done by the immunoSEQ multiplex PCR assay. The multiplex PCR relied on a mix of 60 forward primers for TCR Vbeta segments and 13 reverse primers for TCR Jbeta segments. A multiplex PCR assay on genomic DNA amplified the CDR3 region of rearranged TCR beta genes. On the Illumina HiSeq System, the amplified TCR beta libraries were sequenced as 87-base-pair reads. On the authors' methods: Across the 670 or so repertoires, a later analysis counted tens of millions of unique TCR beta chains, 9 million to 14 million of which were shared by at least two donors. Raw reads were error-corrected and collapsed into unique sequences with a nearest-neighbor algorithm that merged closely related sequences to remove PCR and sequencing errors. Alignment of CDR3 sequences to IMGT reference sequences was used to assign V, D and J gene segments. For a sequence to be retained, at least a six-nucleotide match to both a V gene segment and a J gene segment was required. A rearrangement counted as productive if the CDR3 had no stop codons and remained in frame with V and J, and every other rearrangement counted as non-productive. Following IMGT convention, CDR3 was defined as the stretch from the second conserved V-encoded cysteine up to the conserved J-encoded phenylalanine. The earlier analysis of more than 450 of the donors excluded sequences that lacked an unambiguous match to a single V gene segment. An earlier analysis of some 500 of the donors classified V segments as functional when productive rearrangements were above 56.7% and as segregating when the standard deviation between donors was above 5%. To diagnose cytomegalovirus status from the catalog of TCR beta chain sequences, a statistical classification framework was built. In a later analysis, V and J genes were assigned by comparing TCR nucleotide sequences against IMGT/GENE-DB human TR gene sequences. A later analysis assigned CDR3 sequences and most-parsimonious VDJ recombination scenarios with the TCRdist pipeline. In a later analysis, every TCR beta chain was defined by the combination of its CDR3 amino acid sequence and its V-gene family, and reads without a unique V-gene family were dropped. As a way to deal with suspected cross-contamination and a sequencing artifact, a later analysis dropped 450 to 600 nucleotide sequences that were highly shared and had low generation probability. In a later analysis, a clonal expansion index was calculated for each public chain from normalized within-repertoire ranks of inferred template counts. In a later analysis, generation probabilities were computed with a VDJ recombination model fitted to out-of-frame rearrangements, and the resulting probabilities were checked against IGoR. Hypergeometric tests were used in a later analysis to score TCR-TCR, TCR-HLA and TCR-CMV co-occurrence, with a repertoire-size bias correction applied to the TCR pairs. A later analysis estimated false discovery rates by permuting HLA or CMV assignments 20 times. A later analysis grouped co-occurring TCRs with DBSCAN, adding TCRdist sequence similarity when clustering within HLA-allele-positive subsets. Repertoires with fewer than 30,000 or more than 120,000 public chains, plus five repertoires with anomalous nucleotide sharing, were excluded from co-occurrence clustering. This is the immuneACCESS table as TCRdb keeps it, with only in-frame sequences that have V and J called. A part of the clones is gone; compared with another copy, unresolved V genes explain less than half, and the rest is unexplained. That table supplies the V and J calls and clone size; D and trimming were determined from the DNA. This sample holds 200,000 or so clones; roughly 80% were observed only once. Of the sample, approximately 0.26% is held by the ten largest clones.

The cohort was made up of several hundred healthy bone marrow donors. At the time of sampling, all cohort members were nominally healthy, though unrecorded immune exposures were likely present. The donor was CMV seronegative and belonged to the group of around 400 seronegative cohort members. A peripheral blood sample was collected from each donor, and TCR beta sequencing was performed on peripheral blood mononuclear cells. Genomic DNA extraction from the blood cell samples was performed with the Qiagen DNeasy Blood Extraction Kit. The clonotype comes from a boy between 5 and 17 years old in good health and CMV-seronegative. The sample comprised PBMCs. Recombination connected TRBV2 to TRBJ2-2; TRBD2 fits 14 bases in the junction. The DNA is as follows: TGTGCCAGCAGTGGAGGGGGGACTAGCGGGAGATCTGGTACCGGGGAGCTGTTTTTT. This translates into CASSGGGTSGRSGTGELFF.